This TCR beta chain was identified in a study of T-cell reconstitution after alpha-beta-depleted transplantation in children. This CDR3 region has 13 residues. From germline, CDR1 is DFQATT and CDR2 SNEGSKA (reference sequence). V lost 1 base, J lost 15 bases, and 8 bases stayed unmatched. Using unique molecular identifiers, the investigators prepared the TCRbeta library. TCRdb passed the PCR reads through MiXCR, listing each CDR3 protein once. The table has 200,000 to 300,000 distinct CDR3 sequences, about a quarter seen once. General study results and limits: In patients about two months after transplant, alpha-beta T cells reportedly arose from several hundred expanded graft clones. Elevated TCRbeta diversity at day 60 was traced, in some patients, to surviving recipient T cells and thymic progenitors. When one year had passed after transplant, most T-cell counts and diversity came from newly produced T cells.

This clonotype has at least ten counts. Its target is not known. The sequence derives from a girl under 10 years old with Fanconi anemia, due to receive a stem cell transplant. The chain is built from TRBV20-1 and TRBJ2-1, with TRBD2 matching 11 bases. The specimen comprised PBMCs, sampled before TCRalphabeta/CD19-depleted stem cell transplant. The DNA of the CDR3 is TGCAGTGCTAGAGCAAGACTAGCGGGGACACCGTTCTTC. This encodes CSARARLAGTPFF.